Listed below are T cell receptor beta chains from one sample, sequenced in a study of cytomegalovirus exposure and HLA in healthy donors. The method was immunoSEQ multiplex PCR; TCRdb's version includes in-frame clones alone and lacks a portion of them. The table shows almost 95,000 clones, with just under 70% occurring only once. Sequenced sample: PBMCs. Receptor source: a man between 50 and 59 years old in good health and CMV-seronegative. Both conserved end residues are part of each CDR3. A D gene is named only where the DNA matches it firmly. The size entry is marked missing in some rows and otherwise reads once, few, many or a size class.

clone_size,d_call,v_call,j_call,cdr3_aa,cdr3_nt
NA,NA,TRBV5-1,TRBJ1-4,CASSLTGSANEKLFF,TGCGCCAGCAGCCTAACAGGGTCAGCTAATGAAAAACTGTTTTTT
NA,TRBD1,TRBV6-1,TRBJ1-5,CASSETGGHQPQHF,TGTGCCAGCAGTGAGACAGGGGGGCATCAGCCCCAGCATTTT
NA,NA,TRBV30,TRBJ1-3,CAFYQGNTIYF,TGTGCCTTCTACCAAGGAAACACCATATATTTT
few,TRBD1,TRBV7-2,TRBJ2-2,CASSLVTGTGELFF,TGTGCCAGCAGCTTAGTGACAGGGACCGGGGAGCTGTTTTTT
few,NA,TRBV6-6,TRBJ1-3,CASSYGPGNTIYF,TGTGCCAGCAGTTACGGCCCTGGAAACACCATATATTTT
NA,TRBD1,TRBV7-2,TRBJ2-3,CASSWDRITDTQYF,TGTGCCAGCAGCTGGGACAGAATCACAGATACGCAGTATTTT
few,TRBD1,TRBV6-4,TRBJ1-1,CASSVYDRGRGEAFF,TGTGCCAGCAGCGTATATGACAGGGGCCGAGGGGAAGCTTTCTTT
NA,NA,TRBV9,TRBJ2-7,CASSAKLGRAYEQYF,TGTGCCAGCAGCGCGAAATTGGGCAGGGCCTACGAGCAGTACTTC
NA,NA,TRBV19,TRBJ1-2,CASKKAREDYGYTF,TGTGCCAGTAAAAAGGCCAGGGAGGACTATGGCTACACCTTC
once,NA,TRBV4-3,TRBJ1-6,CASSQEPGEYLSPLHF,TGCGCCAGCAGCCAAGAACCAGGCGAGTATTTATCACCCCTCCACTTT
NA,NA,TRBV4-3,TRBJ2-3,CASSQDDGGSSTDTQYF,TGCGCCAGCAGCCAAGATGATGGCGGGTCTAGCACAGATACGCAGTATTTT
NA,TRBD2,TRBV6-5,TRBJ2-1,CASSYGTSTNEQFF,TGTGCCAGCAGTTACGGGACTAGCACCAATGAGCAGTTCTTC
NA,TRBD1,TRBV29-1,TRBJ2-2,CSVRGGVRPGELFF,TGCAGCGTTCGAGGGGGCGTTCGGCCCGGGGAGCTGTTTTTT
once,TRBD2,TRBV29-1,TRBJ2-2,CSSGGVDTGELFF,TGCAGCTCCGGGGGGGTGGACACCGGGGAGCTGTTTTTT
NA,TRBD1,TRBV7-8,TRBJ1-1,CASSRQGSHTEAFF,TGTGCCAGCAGCAGACAGGGGTCTCACACTGAAGCTTTCTTT
NA,NA,TRBV6-1,TRBJ1-5,CASSDYRVIGQPQHF,TGTGCCAGCAGTGACTACAGGGTAATCGGTCAGCCCCAGCATTTT
NA,NA,TRBV7-9,TRBJ2-2,CSSSLTITGELFF,TGTTCCAGCAGCTTGACTATTACCGGGGAGCTGTTTTTT
few,NA,TRBV29-1,TRBJ1-1,CSAIQGAPTEAFF,TGCAGCGCGATACAGGGCGCACCCACTGAAGCTTTCTTT
NA,TRBD1,TRBV7-2,TRBJ2-3,CASSEQGPDTQYF,TGTGCCAGCAGCGAACAGGGGCCTGATACGCAGTATTTT
NA,TRBD1,TRBV10-3,TRBJ1-1,CAISQQGTGTEAFF,TGTGCCATCAGCCAACAGGGGACCGGCACTGAAGCTTTCTTT
few,NA,TRBV7-2,TRBJ2-3,CASTLRGGADTQYF,TGTGCCAGCACCCTCAGAGGGGGGGCAGATACGCAGTATTTT
NA,NA,TRBV18,TRBJ2-1,CASSLGTGFNEQFF,TGTGCCAGCTCACTCGGGACTGGGTTCAATGAGCAGTTCTTC
NA,NA,TRBV29-1,TRBJ2-5,CSVGQGQETQYF,TGCAGCGTTGGGCAGGGCCAAGAGACCCAGTACTTC
NA,NA,TRBV6-6,TRBJ1-5,CASSYPQGGRNQPQHF,TGTGCCAGCAGTTACCCCCAGGGAGGACGCAATCAGCCCCAGCATTTT
NA,NA,TRBV6-6,TRBJ2-3,CASSSGAEDTQYF,TGTGCCAGCAGTTCAGGGGCCGAGGATACGCAGTATTTT
NA,NA,TRBV7-2,TRBJ2-1,CASSLGEYNEQFF,TGTGCCAGCAGCTTGGGCGAGTACAATGAGCAGTTCTTC
NA,NA,TRBV30,TRBJ1-2,CAQKDSLHYGYTF,TGTGCCCAGAAAGACAGCCTTCACTATGGCTACACCTTC
NA,NA,TRBV4-3,TRBJ2-4,CASSLDSQNIQYF,TGCGCCAGCAGCCTCGACAGCCAAAACATTCAGTACTTC